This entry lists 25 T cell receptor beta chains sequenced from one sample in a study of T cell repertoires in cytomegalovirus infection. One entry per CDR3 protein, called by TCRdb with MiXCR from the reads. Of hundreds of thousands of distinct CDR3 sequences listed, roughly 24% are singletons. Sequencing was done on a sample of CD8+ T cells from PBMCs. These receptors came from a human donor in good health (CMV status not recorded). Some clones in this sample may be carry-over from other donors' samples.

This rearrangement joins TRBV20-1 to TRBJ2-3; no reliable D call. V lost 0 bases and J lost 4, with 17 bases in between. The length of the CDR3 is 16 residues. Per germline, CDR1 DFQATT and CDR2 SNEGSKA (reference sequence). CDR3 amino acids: CSARDLGLTSPDTQYF. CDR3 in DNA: TGCAGTGCTAGAGATCTCGGGCTTACGAGCCCAGATACGCAGTATTTT.

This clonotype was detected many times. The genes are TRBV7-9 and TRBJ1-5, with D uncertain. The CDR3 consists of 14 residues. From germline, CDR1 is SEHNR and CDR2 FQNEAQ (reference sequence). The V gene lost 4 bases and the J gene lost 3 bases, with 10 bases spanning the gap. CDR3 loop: CASSSPYLNQPQHF. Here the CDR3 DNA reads TGTGCCAGCAGCTCCCCGTATCTCAATCAGCCCCAGCATTTT.

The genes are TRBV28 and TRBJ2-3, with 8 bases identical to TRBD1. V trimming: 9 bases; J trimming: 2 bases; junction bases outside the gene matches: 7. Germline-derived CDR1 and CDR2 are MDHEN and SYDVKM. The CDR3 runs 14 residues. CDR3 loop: CASWTGPSTDTQYF. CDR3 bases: TGTGCCAGTTGGACAGGGCCGTCCACAGATACGCAGTATTTT. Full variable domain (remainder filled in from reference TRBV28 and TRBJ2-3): DVKVTQSSRYLVKRTGEKVFLECVQDMDHENMFWYRQDPGLGLRLIYFSYDVKMKEKGDIPEGYSVSREKKERFSLILESASTNQTSMYLCASWTGPSTDTQYFGPGTRLTVL.

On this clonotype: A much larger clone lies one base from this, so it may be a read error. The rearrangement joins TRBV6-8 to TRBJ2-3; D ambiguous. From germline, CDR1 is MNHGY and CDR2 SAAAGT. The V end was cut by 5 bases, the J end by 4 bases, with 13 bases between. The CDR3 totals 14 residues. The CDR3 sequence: CASSKGAEPDTQYF. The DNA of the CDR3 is TGTGCCAGCAGTAAAGGCGCCGAGCCAGATACGCAGTATTTT.

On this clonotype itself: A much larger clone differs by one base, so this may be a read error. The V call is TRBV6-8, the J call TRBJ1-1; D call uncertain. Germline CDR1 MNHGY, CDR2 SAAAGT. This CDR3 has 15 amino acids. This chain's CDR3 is CVSSYSRQQVTEAFF. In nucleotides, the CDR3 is TGTGTCAGCAGTTACTCGAGGCAGCAAGTCACTGAAGCTTTCTTT.

The CDR3 region is CSDRPFSTDTQYF. DNA for the CDR3: TGCAGTGATCGCCCTTTTAGCACAGATACGCAGTATTTT. The V gene is TRBV20-1, the J gene TRBJ2-3; D not resolved. Trimming pared 7 bases from V and 0 bases from J, leaving 11 bases between. CDR1 and CDR2 (germline): DFQATT, SNEGSKA (reference sequence). This CDR3 has 13 residues.

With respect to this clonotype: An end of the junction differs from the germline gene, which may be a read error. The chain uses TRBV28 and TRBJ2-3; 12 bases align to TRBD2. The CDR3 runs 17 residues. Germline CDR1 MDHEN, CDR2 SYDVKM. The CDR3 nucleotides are TGTGTCAGCAGTCTATTGACTAGCGGGGGCCACACAGATACGCAGTATTTT. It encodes CVSSLLTSGGHTDTQYF.

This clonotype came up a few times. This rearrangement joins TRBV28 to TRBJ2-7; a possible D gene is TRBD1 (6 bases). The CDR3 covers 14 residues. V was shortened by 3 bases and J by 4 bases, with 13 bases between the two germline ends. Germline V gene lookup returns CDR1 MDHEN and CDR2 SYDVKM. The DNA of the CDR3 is TGTGCCAGCAGTTTCAGGGGTGGAAAATACGAGCAGTACGTC. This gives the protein CASSFRGGKYEQYV.

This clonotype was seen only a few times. CDR3 amino acids: CASSQALTGGGNTEAFF. The CDR3, as DNA: TGCGCCAGCAGCCAAGCCTTGACAGGGGGCGGGAACACTGAAGCTTTCTTT. The chain joins TRBV4-3 to TRBJ1-1; 10 bases map to TRBD1. Germline V lookup: CDR1 LGHNA, CDR2 YSLEER. The J segment lost 1 base and the V segment lost 1 base, leaving 6 bases of the junction unmatched. The CDR3 has 17 residues.

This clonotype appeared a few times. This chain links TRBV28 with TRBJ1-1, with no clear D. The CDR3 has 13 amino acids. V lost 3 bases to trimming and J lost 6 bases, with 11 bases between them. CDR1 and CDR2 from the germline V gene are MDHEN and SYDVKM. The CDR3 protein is CASSLSSHSEAFF. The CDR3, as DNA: TGTGCCAGCAGTTTGTCCAGCCACTCTGAAGCTTTCTTT. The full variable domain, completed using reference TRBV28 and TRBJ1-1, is DVKVTQSSRYLVKRTGEKVFLECVQDMDHENMFWYRQDPGLGLRLIYFSYDVKMKEKGDIPEGYSVSREKKERFSLILESASTNQTSMYLCASSLSSHSEAFFGQGTRLTVV.

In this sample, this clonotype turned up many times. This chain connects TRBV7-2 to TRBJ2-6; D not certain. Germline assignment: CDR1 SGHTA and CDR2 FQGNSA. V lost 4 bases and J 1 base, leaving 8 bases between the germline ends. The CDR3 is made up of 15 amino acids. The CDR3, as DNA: TGTGCCAGCAGCTCCGTTCCATCTGGGGCCAACGTCCTGACTTTC. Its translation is CASSSVPSGANVLTF.

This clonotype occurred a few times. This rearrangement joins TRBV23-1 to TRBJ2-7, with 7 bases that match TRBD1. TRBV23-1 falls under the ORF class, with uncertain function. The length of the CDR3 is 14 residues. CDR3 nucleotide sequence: TGCGCAGCAATTATCCGGGACAGCCGCTACGAGCAGTACGTC. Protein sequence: CAAIIRDSRYEQYV.

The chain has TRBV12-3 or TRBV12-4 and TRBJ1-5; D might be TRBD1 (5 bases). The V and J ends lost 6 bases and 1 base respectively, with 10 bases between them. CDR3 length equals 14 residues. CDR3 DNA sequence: TGTGCCAGCAGGCCGGAGGGGAGCAATCAGCCCCAGCATTTT. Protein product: CASRPEGSNQPQHF.

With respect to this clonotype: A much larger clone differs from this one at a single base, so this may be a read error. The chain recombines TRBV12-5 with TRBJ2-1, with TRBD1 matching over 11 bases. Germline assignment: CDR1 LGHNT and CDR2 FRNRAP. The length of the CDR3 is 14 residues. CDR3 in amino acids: CASGDRGQSNEQLF. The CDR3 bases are TGTGCTAGTGGGGACAGGGGGCAAAGCAATGAGCAGTTGTTC.

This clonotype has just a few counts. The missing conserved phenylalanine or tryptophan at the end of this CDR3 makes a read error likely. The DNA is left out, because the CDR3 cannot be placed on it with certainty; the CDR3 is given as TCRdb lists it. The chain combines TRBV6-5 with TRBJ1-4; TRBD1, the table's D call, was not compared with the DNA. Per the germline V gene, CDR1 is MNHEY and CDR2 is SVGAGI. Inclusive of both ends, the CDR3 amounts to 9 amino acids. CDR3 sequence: CASSWGRGD.

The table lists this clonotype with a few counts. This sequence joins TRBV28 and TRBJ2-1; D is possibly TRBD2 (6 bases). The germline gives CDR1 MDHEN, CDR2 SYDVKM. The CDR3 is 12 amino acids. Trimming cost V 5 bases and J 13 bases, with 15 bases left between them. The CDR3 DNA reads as TGTGCCAGCAGTCACCCCGGGACTCCCCAGTTCTTC. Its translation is CASSHPGTPQFF. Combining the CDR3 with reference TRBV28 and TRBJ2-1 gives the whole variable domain DVKVTQSSRYLVKRTGEKVFLECVQDMDHENMFWYRQDPGLGLRLIYFSYDVKMKEKGDIPEGYSVSREKKERFSLILESASTNQTSMYLCASSHPGTPQFFGPGTRLTVL.

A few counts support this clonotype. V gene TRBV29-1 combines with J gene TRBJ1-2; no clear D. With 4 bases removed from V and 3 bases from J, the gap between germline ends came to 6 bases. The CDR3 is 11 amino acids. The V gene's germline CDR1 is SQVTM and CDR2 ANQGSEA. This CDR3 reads CSVAGDYGYTF. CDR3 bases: TGCAGCGTTGCCGGAGACTATGGCTACACCTTC.

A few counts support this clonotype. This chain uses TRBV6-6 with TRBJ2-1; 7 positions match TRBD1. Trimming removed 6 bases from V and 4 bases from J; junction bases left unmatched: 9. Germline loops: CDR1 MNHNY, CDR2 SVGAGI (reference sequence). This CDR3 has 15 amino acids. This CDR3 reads CASSRDRAPYNEQFF. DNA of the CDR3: TGTGCCAGCAGCAGAGACAGGGCGCCATACAATGAGCAGTTCTTC.

Here the CDR3 DNA reads TGTGCCAGCAGCGTATCTCGGAACTACAATGAGCAGTTCTTC. Protein sequence: CASSVSRNYNEQFF. The rearrangement links TRBV9 to TRBJ2-1; the D is unclear. CDR1 is SGDLS, CDR2 YYNGEE, per germline. CDR3 length equals 14 residues. Trimming cost V 1 base and J 3 bases, with 8 bases left between them.

CDR3 sequence reads: CSARERGGLIRDTQYF. In nucleotides, the CDR3 is TGCAGTGCTAGAGAGCGGGGGGGCCTTATCCGGGATACGCAGTATTTT. V gene TRBV20-1 combines with J gene TRBJ2-3; 9 bases are shared with TRBD2. Germline loops: CDR1 DFQATT, CDR2 SNEGSKA (reference sequence). V dropped 0 bases and J dropped 6; count of bases not matched to a gene: 10. The CDR3 contains 16 residues.

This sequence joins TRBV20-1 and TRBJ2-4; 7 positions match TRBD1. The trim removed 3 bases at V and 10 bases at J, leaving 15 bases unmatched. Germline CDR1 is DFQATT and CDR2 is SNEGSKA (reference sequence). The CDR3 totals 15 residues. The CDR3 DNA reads TGCAGTGCTAGCGCGCGGGCCCTTCGCAGGGGGATTCAGTACTTC. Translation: CSASARALRRGIQYF.

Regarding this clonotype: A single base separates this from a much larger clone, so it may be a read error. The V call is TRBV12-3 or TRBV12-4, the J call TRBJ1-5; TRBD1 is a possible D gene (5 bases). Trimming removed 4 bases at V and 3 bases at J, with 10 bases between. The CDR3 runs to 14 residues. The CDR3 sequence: CASSSGPINQPQHF. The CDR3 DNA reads TGTGCCAGCAGTTCGGGACCGATCAATCAGCCCCAGCATTTT.

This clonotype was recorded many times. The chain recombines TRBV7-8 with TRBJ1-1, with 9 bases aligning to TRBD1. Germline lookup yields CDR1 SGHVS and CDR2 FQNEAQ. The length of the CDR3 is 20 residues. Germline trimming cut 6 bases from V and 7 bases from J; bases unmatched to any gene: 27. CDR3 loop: CASSPRDRVGIARAMGEAFF. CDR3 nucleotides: TGTGCCAGCAGTCCACGGGACAGGGTGGGAATTGCGCGCGCGATGGGTGAAGCTTTCTTT.

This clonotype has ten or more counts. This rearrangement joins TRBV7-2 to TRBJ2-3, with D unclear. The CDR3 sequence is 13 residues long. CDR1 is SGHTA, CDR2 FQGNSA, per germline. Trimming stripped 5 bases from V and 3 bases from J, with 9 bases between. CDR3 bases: TGTGCCAGCAGCCATGGACCGACAGATACGCAGTATTTT. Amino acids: CASSHGPTDTQYF.

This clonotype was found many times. CDR3 sequence reads: CASSLAIRDEQFF. The CDR3 nucleotides read TGTGCCAGCAGCTTAGCTATTAGAGATGAGCAGTTCTTC. The chain joins TRBV7-8 to TRBJ2-1, with D unclear. Per the germline V gene, CDR1 is SGHVS and CDR2 is FQNEAQ. The CDR3 runs 13 residues. V lost 0 bases and J lost 8, with 8 bases in between.